One T cell receptor (beta chain) is described in this entry. The entry originates in a study of control samples from healthy donors and cancer patients. The repertoire was sequenced with immunoSEQ multiplex PCR; TCRdb's copy has only in-frame clones and lacks some. This sample has about 79,000 clones, with roughly 93% found just once. CDR3 length: 13 residues. The germline CDR1 and CDR2 sequences are LNHDA and SQIVND (reference sequence). The ends were cut back, 5 bases at V and 2 bases at J, with 9 bases in the middle. This sequence was found in a woman in her thirties or forties with lung cancer. The chain uses TRBV19 and TRBJ1-1; unclear D gene. The sequencing input was PBMCs. Written as DNA, the CDR3 is TGTGCCAGTAGTTCGTTCCAAAACACTGAAGCTTTCTTT. Translating gives CASSSFQNTEAFF.